A single count supports the clone carrying this TCR beta chain. These data come from a study of T cell responses to AZD1222 COVID-19 vaccine. The method was immunoSEQ multiplex PCR; TCRdb's version includes in-frame clones alone and lacks a portion of them. The table includes roughly 77,000 clones, about nine tenths detected once. CDR1 and CDR2 (germline): SGHDT, YYEEEE. The CDR3 contains 14 residues. Between the trimmed V and J ends, which lost 1 base and 3 bases, there was a span of 10 bases. This chain links TRBV5-6 with TRBJ1-2; unclear D gene. The sample in question was peripheral blood, obtained 28 days after the second AZD1222 dose. This TCR came from an adult who received the AZD1222 COVID-19 vaccine. The CDR3, as DNA: TGTGCCAGCAGCTTGTTGGGATCCGACTATGGCTACACCTTC. Protein product: CASSLLGSDYGYTF.